Listed below are T cell receptor beta chains from one sample, sequenced in a study of shared clonotypes between healthy human individuals. The protocol was immunoSEQ multiplex PCR, while the TCRdb copy is restricted to in-frame clones and leaves out a portion. The table has about 2,100,000 clones, 85% to 95% seen once. The sequencing sample was made of naive CD8+ T cells from PBMCs. These TCRs come from a man in his late teens or twenties in good health. Some clones in this sample may be carry-over from other donors' samples. Both conserved end residues are part of each CDR3. Each record gives: V gene, J gene, clone size, D gene, CDR3 protein, CDR3 DNA. D genes are given only for firm matches. The size of a clone is reported for some rows only, either as once, few or many, or as a class for expanded clones.

v_gene: TRBV4-3; j_gene: TRBJ2-7; abundance: NA; d_gene: NA; CDR3aa: CASSQRTVSYEQYF; CDR3nt: TGCGCCAGCAGCCAGCGGACGGTTTCCTACGAGCAGTACTTC
v_gene: TRBV15; j_gene: TRBJ2-7; abundance: NA; d_gene: TRBD2; CDR3aa: CATSSLAGSYEQYF; CDR3nt: TGTGCCACCAGCAGCCTAGCGGGGAGCTACGAGCAGTACTTC
v_gene: TRBV7-6; j_gene: TRBJ2-7; abundance: NA; d_gene: NA; CDR3aa: CASSPGQHLYEQYF; CDR3nt: TGTGCCAGCAGCCCGGGACAACACCTCTACGAGCAGTACTTC
v_gene: TRBV27; j_gene: TRBJ2-7; abundance: NA; d_gene: TRBD1; CDR3aa: CASSSLTGTGSEQYF; CDR3nt: TGTGCCAGCAGTTCACTAACTGGGACAGGGAGCGAGCAGTACTTC
v_gene: TRBV28; j_gene: TRBJ2-1; abundance: NA; d_gene: TRBD1; CDR3aa: CASSPPPGQGNEQFF; CDR3nt: TGTGCCAGCAGTCCCCCCCCGGGACAGGGGAATGAGCAGTTCTTC
v_gene: TRBV18; j_gene: TRBJ1-2; abundance: NA; d_gene: TRBD1; CDR3aa: CASSPTSQGPSYGYTF; CDR3nt: TGTGCCAGCTCACCCACGTCACAGGGGCCCAGCTATGGCTACACCTTC
v_gene: TRBV27; j_gene: TRBJ2-3; abundance: NA; d_gene: NA; CDR3aa: CASSPKVGSLFTDTQYF; CDR3nt: TGTGCCAGCAGTCCAAAAGTAGGCAGTTTGTTCACAGATACGCAGTATTTT
v_gene: TRBV12-5; j_gene: TRBJ2-2; abundance: NA; d_gene: NA; CDR3aa: CASGLPQRPPPGTSNTGELFF; CDR3nt: TGTGCTAGTGGTTTGCCCCAACGGCCCCCCCCCGGGACCTCAAACACCGGGGAGCTGTTTTTT
v_gene: TRBV1; j_gene: TRBJ2-3; abundance: NA; d_gene: NA; CDR3aa: CTSSHKREGRSTDTQYF; CDR3nt: TGCACCAGCAGCCATAAGCGGGAGGGCCGGAGCACAGATACGCAGTATTTT
v_gene: TRBV7-6; j_gene: TRBJ2-1; abundance: NA; d_gene: TRBD2; CDR3aa: CASSHPGLAGVYNEQFF; CDR3nt: TGTGCCAGCAGCCATCCTGGACTAGCGGGGGTGTACAATGAGCAGTTCTTC
v_gene: TRBV4-2; j_gene: TRBJ1-2; abundance: NA; d_gene: NA; CDR3aa: CASSQARQFPDTF; CDR3nt: TGTGCCAGCAGCCAAGCAAGACAGTTCCCGGACACCTTC
v_gene: TRBV28; j_gene: TRBJ1-4; abundance: NA; d_gene: TRBD1; CDR3aa: CASSLSLRTGRLKKLFF; CDR3nt: TGTGCCAGCAGCCTTAGCTTGCGGACAGGGCGTTTGAAAAAACTGTTTTTT
v_gene: TRBV7-9; j_gene: TRBJ1-2; abundance: few; d_gene: NA; CDR3aa: CASSLGVSNNGYTF; CDR3nt: TGTGCCAGCAGCTTAGGAGTTAGCAACAATGGCTACACCTTC
v_gene: TRBV27; j_gene: TRBJ2-7; abundance: NA; d_gene: TRBD2; CDR3aa: CASSLSAGGSYEQYF; CDR3nt: TGTGCCAGCAGTTTAAGCGCGGGAGGGTCCTACGAGCAGTACTTC
v_gene: TRBV15; j_gene: TRBJ1-1; abundance: few; d_gene: NA; CDR3aa: CATRGGNTEAFF; CDR3nt: TGTGCCACCAGAGGGGGAAACACTGAAGCTTTCTTT
v_gene: TRBV7-9; j_gene: TRBJ1-2; abundance: NA; d_gene: TRBD1; CDR3aa: CASRDRDSLAGYTF; CDR3nt: TGTGCCAGCAGGGACAGGGATTCCTTAGCCGGCTACACCTTC
v_gene: TRBV18; j_gene: TRBJ1-2; abundance: NA; d_gene: NA; CDR3aa: CASSPSEEGGYTF; CDR3nt: TGTGCCAGCTCACCTTCGGAGGAGGGAGGCTACACCTTC
v_gene: TRBV28; j_gene: TRBJ1-2; abundance: NA; d_gene: NA; CDR3aa: CASSYLGSTFRYGYTF; CDR3nt: TGTGCCAGCAGCTATCTGGGCAGCACATTCCGTTATGGCTACACCTTC
v_gene: TRBV7-2; j_gene: TRBJ2-3; abundance: NA; d_gene: NA; CDR3aa: CASSLWIQGDTQYF; CDR3nt: TGTGCCAGCAGCTTATGGATCCAGGGGGATACGCAGTATTTT
v_gene: TRBV13; j_gene: TRBJ1-3; abundance: NA; d_gene: TRBD1; CDR3aa: CASSLSPLTGEYGNTIYF; CDR3nt: TGTGCCAGCAGCTTATCTCCCTTGACAGGGGAATATGGAAACACCATATATTTT
v_gene: TRBV27; j_gene: TRBJ1-5; abundance: NA; d_gene: NA; CDR3aa: CASSSYYREGNQPQHF; CDR3nt: TGTGCCAGCAGTTCCTACTACAGGGAGGGCAATCAGCCCCAGCATTTT
v_gene: TRBV2; j_gene: TRBJ1-4; abundance: NA; d_gene: NA; CDR3aa: CASSDTAHGREKLFF; CDR3nt: TGTGCCAGCAGCGACACGGCTCACGGCAGGGAAAAACTGTTTTTT
v_gene: TRBV7-9; j_gene: TRBJ2-7; abundance: NA; d_gene: TRBD2; CDR3aa: CASKLGSGATYEQYF; CDR3nt: TGTGCCAGCAAGTTGGGTAGCGGGGCAACCTACGAGCAGTACTTC